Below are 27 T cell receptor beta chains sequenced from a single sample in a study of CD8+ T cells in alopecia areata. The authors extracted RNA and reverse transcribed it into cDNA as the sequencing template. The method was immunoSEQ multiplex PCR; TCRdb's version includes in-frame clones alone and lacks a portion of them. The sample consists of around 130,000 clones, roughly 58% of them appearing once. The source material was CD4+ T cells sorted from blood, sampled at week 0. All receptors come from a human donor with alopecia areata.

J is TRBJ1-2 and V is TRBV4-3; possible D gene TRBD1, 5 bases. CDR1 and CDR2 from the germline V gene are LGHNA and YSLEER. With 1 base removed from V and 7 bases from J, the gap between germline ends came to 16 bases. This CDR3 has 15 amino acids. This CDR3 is CASSQVGQGIPGYTF. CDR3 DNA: TGCGCCAGCAGCCAAGTCGGTCAGGGTATTCCTGGCTACACCTTC.

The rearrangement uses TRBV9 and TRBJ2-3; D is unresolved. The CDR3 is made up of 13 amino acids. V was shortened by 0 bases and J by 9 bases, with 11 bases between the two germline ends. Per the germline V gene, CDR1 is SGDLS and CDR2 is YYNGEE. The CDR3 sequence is CASSVALQATQYF. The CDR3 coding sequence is TGTGCCAGCAGCGTAGCTTTACAAGCCACGCAGTATTTT.

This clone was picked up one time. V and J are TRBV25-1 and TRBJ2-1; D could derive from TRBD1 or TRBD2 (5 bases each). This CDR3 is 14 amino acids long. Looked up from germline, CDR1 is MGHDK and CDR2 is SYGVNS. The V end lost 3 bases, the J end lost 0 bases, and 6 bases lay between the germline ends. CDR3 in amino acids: CASSDGGSYNEQFF. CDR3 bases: TGTGCCAGCAGTGATGGGGGCTCCTACAATGAGCAGTTCTTC.

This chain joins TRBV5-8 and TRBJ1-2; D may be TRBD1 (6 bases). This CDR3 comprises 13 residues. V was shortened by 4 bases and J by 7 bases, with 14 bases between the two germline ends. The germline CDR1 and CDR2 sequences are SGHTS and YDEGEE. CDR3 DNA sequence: TGTGCCAGCAGCCTACCAGGGGTGGCTGGCTACACCTTC. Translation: CASSLPGVAGYTF. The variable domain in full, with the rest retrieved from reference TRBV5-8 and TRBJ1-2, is EAGVTQSPTHLIKTRGQQATLRCSPISGHTSVYWYQQALGLGLQFLLWYDEGEERNRGNFPPRFSGRQFPNYSSELNVNALELEDSALYLCASSLPGVAGYTFGSGTRLTVV.

Here the CDR3 DNA reads TGCGCCAGCAGCTGGGCCGCGGGGGGGGAGGATGGCTACACCTTC. Translation gives CASSWAAGGEDGYTF. This chain connects TRBV5-1 to TRBJ1-2; a possible D gene is TRBD1 (5 bases). Germline CDR1 reads SGHRS; CDR2 reads YFSETQ. V shed 3 bases and J shed 6 bases, with 18 bases lying between them. This CDR3 spans 15 amino acids.

The CDR3 protein is CASSLSLYGYTF. CDR3 DNA: TGTGCCAGCAGCTTAAGTCTCTATGGCTACACCTTC. J is TRBJ1-2 and V is TRBV7-2; D uncertain. V was clipped by 2 bases and J by 4 bases, with 5 bases between them. The length of the CDR3 is 12 residues. Germline-derived CDR1 and CDR2 are SGHTA and FQGNSA.

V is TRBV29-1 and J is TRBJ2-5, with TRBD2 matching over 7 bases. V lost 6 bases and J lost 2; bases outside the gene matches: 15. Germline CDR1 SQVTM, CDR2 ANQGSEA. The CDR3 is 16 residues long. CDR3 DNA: TGCAGCGTCGAGTCACCGGGAGCCGGGGGGCAAGAGACCCAGTACTTC. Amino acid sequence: CSVESPGAGGQETQYF.

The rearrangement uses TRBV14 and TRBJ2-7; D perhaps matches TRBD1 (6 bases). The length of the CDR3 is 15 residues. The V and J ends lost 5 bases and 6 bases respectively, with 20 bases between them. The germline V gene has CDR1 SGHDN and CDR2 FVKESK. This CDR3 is CASSYITGKGSEQYF. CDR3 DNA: TGTGCCAGCAGCTATATTACAGGGAAAGGAAGCGAGCAGTACTTC.

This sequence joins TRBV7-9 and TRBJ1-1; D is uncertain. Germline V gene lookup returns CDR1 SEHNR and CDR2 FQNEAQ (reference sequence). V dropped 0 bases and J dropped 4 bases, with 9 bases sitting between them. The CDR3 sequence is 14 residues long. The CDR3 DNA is TGTGCCAGCAGCTTAGCGGGAGCGGGCACTGAAGCTTTCTTT. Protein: CASSLAGAGTEAFF.

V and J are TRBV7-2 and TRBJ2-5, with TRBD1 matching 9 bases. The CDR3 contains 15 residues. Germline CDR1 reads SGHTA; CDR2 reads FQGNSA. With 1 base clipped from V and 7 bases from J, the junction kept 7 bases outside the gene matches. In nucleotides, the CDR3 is TGTGCCAGCAGCTTAGAAGGGACAGGGTTGGCGACCCAGTACTTC. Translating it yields CASSLEGTGLATQYF.

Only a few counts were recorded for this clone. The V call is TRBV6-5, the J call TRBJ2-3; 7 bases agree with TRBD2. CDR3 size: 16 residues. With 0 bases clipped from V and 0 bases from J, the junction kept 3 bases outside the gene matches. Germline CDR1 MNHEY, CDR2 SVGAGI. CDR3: CASSYSLAASTDTQYF. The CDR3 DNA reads TGTGCCAGCAGTTACTCGCTAGCGGCTAGCACAGATACGCAGTATTTT.

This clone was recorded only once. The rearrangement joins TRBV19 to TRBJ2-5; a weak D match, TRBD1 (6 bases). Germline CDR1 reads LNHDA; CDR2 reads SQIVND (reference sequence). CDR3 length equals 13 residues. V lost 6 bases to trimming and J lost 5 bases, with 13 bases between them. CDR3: CASRLGGQETQYF. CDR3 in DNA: TGTGCCAGTAGGCTGGGCGGACAGGAGACCCAGTACTTC.

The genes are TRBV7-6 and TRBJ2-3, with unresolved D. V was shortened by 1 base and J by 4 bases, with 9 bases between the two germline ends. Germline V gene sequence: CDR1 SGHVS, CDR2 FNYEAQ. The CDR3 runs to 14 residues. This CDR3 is CASSLGPASDTQYF. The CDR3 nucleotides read TGTGCCAGCAGCTTAGGTCCTGCGTCAGATACGCAGTATTTT. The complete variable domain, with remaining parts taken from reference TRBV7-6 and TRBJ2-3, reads GAGVSQSPRYKVTKRGQDVALRCDPISGHVSLYWYRQALGQGPEFLTYFNYEAQQDKSGLPNDRFSAERPEGSISTLTIQRTEQRDSAMYRCASSLGPASDTQYFGPGTRLTVL.

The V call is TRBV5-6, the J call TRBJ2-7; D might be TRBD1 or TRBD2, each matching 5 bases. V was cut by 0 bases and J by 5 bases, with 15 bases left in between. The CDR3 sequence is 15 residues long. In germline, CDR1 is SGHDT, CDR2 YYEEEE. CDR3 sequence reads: CASSLDWARGHEQYF. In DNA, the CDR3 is TGTGCCAGCAGCTTGGATTGGGCTCGGGGACACGAGCAGTACTTC.

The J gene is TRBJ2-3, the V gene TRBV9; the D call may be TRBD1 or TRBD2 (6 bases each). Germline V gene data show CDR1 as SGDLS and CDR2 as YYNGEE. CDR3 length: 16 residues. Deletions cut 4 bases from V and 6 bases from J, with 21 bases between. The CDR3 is CASSPGAGRRSDTQYF. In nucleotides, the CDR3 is TGTGCCAGCAGCCCGGGGGCGGGGCGGAGGTCGGATACGCAGTATTTT.

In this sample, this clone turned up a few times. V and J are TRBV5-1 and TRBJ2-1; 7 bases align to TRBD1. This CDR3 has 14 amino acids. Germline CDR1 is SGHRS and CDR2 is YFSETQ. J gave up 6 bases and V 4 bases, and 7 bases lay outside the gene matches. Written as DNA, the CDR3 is TGCGCCAGCAGCGCCGGGACAGTGACCAATGAGCAGTTCTTC. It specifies CASSAGTVTNEQFF.

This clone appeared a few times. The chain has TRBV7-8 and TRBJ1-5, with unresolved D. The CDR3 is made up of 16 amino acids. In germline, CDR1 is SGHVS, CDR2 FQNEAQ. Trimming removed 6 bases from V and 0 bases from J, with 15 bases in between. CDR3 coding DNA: TGTGCCAGCAGAAGAGAGCCCCAGTATAGCAATCAGCCCCAGCATTTT. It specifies CASRREPQYSNQPQHF.

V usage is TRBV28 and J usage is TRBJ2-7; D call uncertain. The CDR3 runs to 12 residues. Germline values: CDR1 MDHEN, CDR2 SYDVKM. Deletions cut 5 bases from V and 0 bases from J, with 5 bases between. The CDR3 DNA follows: TGTGCCAGCAGTAGGGCCTCCTACGAGCAGTACTTC. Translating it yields CASSRASYEQYF.

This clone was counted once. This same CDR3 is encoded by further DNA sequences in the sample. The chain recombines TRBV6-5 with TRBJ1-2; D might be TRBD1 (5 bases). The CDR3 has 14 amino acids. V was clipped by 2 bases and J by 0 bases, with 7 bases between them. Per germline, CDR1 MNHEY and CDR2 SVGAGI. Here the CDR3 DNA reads TGTGCCAGCAGTTACGGGACGGCTAACTATGGCTACACCTTC. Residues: CASSYGTANYGYTF.

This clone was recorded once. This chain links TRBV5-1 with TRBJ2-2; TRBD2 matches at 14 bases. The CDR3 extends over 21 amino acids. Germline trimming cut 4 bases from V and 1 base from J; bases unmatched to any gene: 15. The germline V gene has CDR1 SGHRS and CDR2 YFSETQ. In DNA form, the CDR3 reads TGCGCCAGCAGCCCGTTACAAGGGACTAGCGGGGGAATGGTGAACACCGGGGAGCTGTTTTTT. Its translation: CASSPLQGTSGGMVNTGELFF.

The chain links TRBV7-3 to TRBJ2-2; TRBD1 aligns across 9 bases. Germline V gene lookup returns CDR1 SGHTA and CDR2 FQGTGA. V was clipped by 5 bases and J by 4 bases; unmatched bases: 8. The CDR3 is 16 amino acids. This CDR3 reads CASSRAGTGTTGELFF. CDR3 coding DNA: TGTGCCAGCAGCCGAGCCGGGACAGGGACCACCGGGGAGCTGTTTTTT. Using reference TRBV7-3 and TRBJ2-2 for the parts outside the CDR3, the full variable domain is GAGVSQTPSNKVTEKGKYVELRCDPISGHTALYWYRQSLGQGPEFLIYFQGTGAADDSGLPNDRFFAVRPEGSVSTLKIQRTERGDSAVYLCASSRAGTGTTGELFFGEGSRLTVL.

DNA of the CDR3: TGCGCCAGCAGCTTGCGGACATCCAACAATGAGCAGTTCTTC. Its translation: CASSLRTSNNEQFF. This sequence joins TRBV5-1 and TRBJ2-1, with a tentative D call TRBD1 (5 bases). The V gene lost 1 base and the J gene lost 5 bases, with 10 bases spanning the gap. Germline V gene sequence: CDR1 SGHRS, CDR2 YFSETQ. This CDR3 contains 14 residues.

This CDR3 is CASSQDTQDRGIPPHEQYF. The CDR3 region has the DNA TGCGCCAGCAGCCAAGATACGCAGGACAGGGGGATACCCCCCCACGAGCAGTACTTC. The genes are TRBV4-1 and TRBJ2-7; 10 bases match TRBD1. This CDR3 has 19 amino acids. Germline V gene data show CDR1 as MGHRA and CDR2 as YSYEKL. V lost 0 bases to trimming and J lost 5 bases; unmatched junction nucleotides: 16.

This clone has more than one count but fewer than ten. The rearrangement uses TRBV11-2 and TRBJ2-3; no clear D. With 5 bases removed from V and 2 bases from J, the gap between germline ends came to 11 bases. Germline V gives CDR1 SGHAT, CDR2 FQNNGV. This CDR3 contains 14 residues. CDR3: CASSVNRVTDTQYF. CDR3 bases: TGTGCCAGCAGCGTCAATAGGGTCACAGATACGCAGTATTTT.

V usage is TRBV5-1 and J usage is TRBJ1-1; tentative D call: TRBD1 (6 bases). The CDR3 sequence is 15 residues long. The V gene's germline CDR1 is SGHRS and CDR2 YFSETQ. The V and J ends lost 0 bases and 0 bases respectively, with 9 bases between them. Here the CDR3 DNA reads TGCGCCAGCAGCTTGGTGAGGGGGTTGAACACTGAAGCTTTCTTT. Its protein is CASSLVRGLNTEAFF.

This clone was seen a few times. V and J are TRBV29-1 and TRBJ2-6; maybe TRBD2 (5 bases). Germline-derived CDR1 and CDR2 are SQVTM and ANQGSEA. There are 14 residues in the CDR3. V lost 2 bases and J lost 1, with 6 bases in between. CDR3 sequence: CSVEPGSGANVLTF. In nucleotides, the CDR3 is TGCAGCGTTGAACCGGGGTCTGGGGCCAACGTCCTGACTTTC. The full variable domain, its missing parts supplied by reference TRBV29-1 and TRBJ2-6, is SAVISQKPSRDICQRGTSLTIQCQVDSQVTMMFWYRQQPGQSLTLIATANQGSEATYESGFVIDKFPISRPNLTFSTLTVSNMSPEDSSIYLCSVEPGSGANVLTFGAGSRLTVL.

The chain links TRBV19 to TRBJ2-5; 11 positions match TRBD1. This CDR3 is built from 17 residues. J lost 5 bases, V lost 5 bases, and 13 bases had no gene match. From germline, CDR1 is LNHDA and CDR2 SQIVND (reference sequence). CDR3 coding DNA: TGTGCCAGTAGTGCCGTCCGGGGGACAGGGGGAAGGGAGACCCAGTACTTC. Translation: CASSAVRGTGGRETQYF.